The 13 T cell receptor beta chains below come from one sample, sequenced in a study of blood T cells in healthy people across ages. Through a sample-barcoded 5' primer and a J-beta primer mix, a second PCR was run for roughly 6 to 12 cycles. Each CDR3 protein gets one entry after TCRdb re-called the 5' RACE reads with MiXCR. The sample includes 700,000 to 900,000 distinct CDR3 sequences, about 26% seen only once; the top ten take roughly 3.1%. These same records also appear under a second study, on T cells of mothers and their children.

Sequencing input: blood. Source of these receptors: a boy aged 5-17 years in good health.

The rearrangement uses TRBV12-3 or TRBV12-4 and TRBJ2-1; tentative D call: TRBD1 (5 bases). This CDR3 spans 15 amino acids. V lost 5 bases to trimming and J lost 5 bases, with 16 bases between them. CDR3 residues: CASSPRQIRNNEQFF. The CDR3 DNA follows: TGTGCCAGCAGTCCACGACAGATAAGAAACAATGAGCAGTTCTTC.

Only a few counts were recorded for this clonotype. This rearrangement joins TRBV4-1 to TRBJ1-3; D might be TRBD1 (5 bases). This CDR3 contains 16 residues. V gave up 0 bases and J gave up 2 bases, with 11 bases separating them. Germline CDR1 and CDR2: MGHRA and YSYEKL. The CDR3 DNA sequence: TGCGCCAGCAGCCAAGAAGCAGGGAGGCCTGGAAACACCATATATTTT. Translation: CASSQEAGRPGNTIYF.

This chain connects TRBV12-3 or TRBV12-4 to TRBJ1-5; D is unresolved. The CDR3 spans 13 residues. V lost 5 bases to trimming and J lost 6 bases, with 11 bases between them. CDR3 sequence reads: CASSPKMSQPQHF. The CDR3 bases are TGTGCCAGCAGTCCCAAAATGAGTCAGCCCCAGCATTTT.

This clonotype was seen a few times. The CDR3 region has the DNA TGTGCCAGCAGCAAGGTGGCTAAAGAGACCCAGTACTTC. This translates into CASSKVAKETQYF. This chain links TRBV7-2 with TRBJ2-5; D is ambiguous. Trimming took off 5 bases at V and 3 bases at J, with 10 bases between the two ends. This CDR3 has 13 residues. From germline, CDR1 is SGHTA and CDR2 FQGNSA. The full variable domain, with the rest looked up from reference TRBV7-2 and TRBJ2-5, is GAGVSQSPSNKVTEKGKDVELRCDPISGHTALYWYRQSLGQGLEFLIYFQGNSAPDKSGLPSDRFSAERTGGSVSTLTIQRTQQEDSAVYLCASSKVAKETQYFGPGTRLLVL.

V gene TRBV11-2 combines with J gene TRBJ2-5; either TRBD1 or TRBD2 may supply D (6 bases each). V lost 2 bases and J 6 bases, leaving 16 bases between the germline ends. The CDR3 is 15 residues long. Germline V gene lookup returns CDR1 SGHAT and CDR2 FQNNGV. This CDR3 is CASSLSQGGEKTQYF. Here the CDR3 DNA reads TGTGCCAGCAGCTTATCACAGGGAGGTGAAAAGACCCAGTACTTC.

This chain links TRBV13 with TRBJ2-7; D is unresolved. V lost 2 bases and J lost 0, with 8 bases in between. The CDR3 spans 14 residues. Germline V gives CDR1 PRHDT, CDR2 FYEKMQ (reference sequence). The CDR3 spells CASSLFTRSYEQYF. For the CDR3, the DNA is TGTGCCAGCAGCTTATTTACCCGCTCCTACGAGCAGTACTTC.

Turning to this clonotype: An end of the junction does not agree with germline; a read error may underlie this. The chain combines TRBV29-1 with TRBJ1-3; D uncertain. The CDR3 has 13 amino acids. Germline V CDR1 and CDR2: SQVTM, ANQGSEA. DNA of the CDR3: TGCAGCGTAGAAGTGGTCCTTGGAAACACCATATATTTT. Its translation is CSVEVVLGNTIYF.

This clonotype turned up a few times. The gene calls are TRBV7-9 and TRBJ1-1; 7 bases match TRBD1. V dropped 1 base and J dropped 3; count of bases not matched to a gene: 5. CDR1 is SEHNR, CDR2 FQNEAQ, per germline (reference sequence). The length of the CDR3 is 15 residues. In DNA form, the CDR3 reads TGTGCCAGCAGCTTAGTTGCGCAGGGGGACACTGAAGCTTTCTTT. Amino acids: CASSLVAQGDTEAFF.

This chain joins TRBV12-3 or TRBV12-4 and TRBJ2-5; TRBD2 aligns across 9 bases. The CDR3 totals 13 residues. V was clipped by 9 bases and J by 4 bases; unmatched bases: 6. The CDR3 loop is CASSGGDRETQYF. DNA of the CDR3: TGTGCCAGTAGCGGGGGTGATAGAGAGACCCAGTACTTC.

The J gene is TRBJ2-7, the V gene TRBV20-1; D may be TRBD2 (6 bases). The length of the CDR3 is 13 residues. Germline V gene lookup returns CDR1 DFQATT and CDR2 SNEGSKA (reference sequence). The germline V and J ends were trimmed by 1 base and 5 bases, with 12 bases remaining between them. The DNA of the CDR3 is TGCAGTGCTAGAGGGGGGGTCAGGAACGAGCAGTACTTC. Protein product: CSARGGVRNEQYF.

DNA for the CDR3: TGTGCCAGCAGCGTCGGACTGATTACCTCCTACGAGCAGTACTTC. Translated, it gives CASSVGLITSYEQYF. V gene TRBV21-1 combines with J gene TRBJ2-7; the tabulated D call, TRBD2, remains unverified against the DNA. TRBV21-1 is deemed a pseudogene. The CDR3 is made up of 15 amino acids.

The chain is built from TRBV7-3 and TRBJ2-2; unclear D gene. The CDR3 is 14 amino acids. The germline V gene encodes CDR1 SGHTA and CDR2 FQGTGA. Trimming took 5 bases from V and 4 from J, leaving 11 bases between them. The CDR3 reads CASSLRASTGELFF. CDR3 bases: TGTGCCAGCAGCCTACGAGCATCCACCGGGGAGCTGTTTTTT.

There are a few counts of this clonotype. One end of the junction fails to match germline, which may point to a read error. The CDR3 loop reads CASRTGESFEQYF. The CDR3 DNA is TGTGCCAGCAGGACAGGGGAGTCCTTCGAGCAGTACTTC. V and J are TRBV25-1 and TRBJ2-7; 8 nucleotides align to TRBD1. Germline V gene sequence: CDR1 MGHDK, CDR2 SYGVNS. The CDR3 spans 13 residues.